The 18 T cell receptor beta chains reported below all come from one sample, sequenced in a study of blood T cell repertoires in COVID-19 (dated by TCRdb to the early 2020s). Libraries were prepared through the immunoSEQ multiplex PCR assay. TCRdb took this table from immuneACCESS and kept in-frame rearrangements with V and J called. Such tables lack part of the clones; where checked against another copy, unresolved V genes explain under half of the gap, and the rest is unexplained. Across this sample there are about 200,000 clones, with approximately 90% seen only once. 6.2% of the sample is in the top ten clones. Sequencing used peripheral blood. The receptors here all came from a woman aged 40 to 55 who had recovered from COVID-19.

The chain joins TRBV7-8 to TRBJ2-7, with 9 bases fitting TRBD2. V lost 8 bases and J lost 2; bases outside the gene matches: 10. The CDR3 consists of 15 residues. CDR1 and CDR2 from the germline V gene are SGHVS and FQNEAQ. Here the CDR3 reads CASRKLAGGPYEQYF. The DNA of the CDR3 is TGTGCCAGCCGAAAACTAGCGGGTGGCCCCTACGAGCAGTACTTC.

The V gene is TRBV30, the J gene TRBJ2-1; 10 bases are shared with TRBD2. Germline assignment: CDR1 GTSNPN and CDR2 SVGIG (reference sequence). Trimming took 2 bases from V and 4 from J; bases not matched to a gene: 11. There are 17 residues in the CDR3. CDR3 bases: TGTGCCTGGAGTCCAAGTGCGGGACTAGCGCAATACAATGAGCAGTTCTTC. It codes for CAWSPSAGLAQYNEQFF.

The J gene is TRBJ2-2, the V gene TRBV28, with TRBD2 as a possible D gene (5 bases). The V end was cut by 8 bases, the J end by 9 bases, with 13 bases between. The CDR3 sequence is 12 residues long. The germline gives CDR1 MDHEN, CDR2 SYDVKM. This chain's CDR3 is CASGLEFRELFF. CDR3 nucleotide sequence: TGTGCCAGCGGACTCGAATTTAGGGAGCTGTTTTTT.

The chain recombines TRBV11-2 with TRBJ2-5; 9 nucleotides match TRBD2. This CDR3 has 15 residues. The germline V gene encodes CDR1 SGHAT and CDR2 FQNNGV. The V gene end was trimmed by 3 bases and the J gene end by 5 bases; junction bases not matched to a gene: 7. CDR3 residues: CASSLVAGDYETQYF. Written as DNA, the CDR3 is TGTGCCAGCAGCTTGGTAGCGGGAGATTACGAGACCCAGTACTTC.

The chain combines TRBV7-9 with TRBJ1-4; 7 bases agree with TRBD1. The CDR3 spans 15 residues. Germline V lookup: CDR1 SEHNR, CDR2 FQNEAQ (reference sequence). V shed 5 bases, J shed 6 bases, and the junction held 9 bases outside the gene matches. The CDR3 spells CASSAQGQYDEKLFF. CDR3 bases: TGTGCCAGCAGCGCGCAGGGACAGTACGATGAAAAACTGTTTTTT.

The chain combines TRBV28 with TRBJ2-7; no clear D gene. From germline, CDR1 is MDHEN and CDR2 SYDVKM. Trimming removed 3 bases from V and 6 bases from J, with 6 bases in between. The CDR3 contains 11 residues. Here the CDR3 reads CASSFSPEQYF. CDR3 sequence (DNA): TGTGCCAGCAGTTTCTCCCCCGAGCAGTACTTC.

This rearrangement joins TRBV20-1 to TRBJ2-1, with 9 bases lining up with TRBD2. The V gene's germline CDR1 is DFQATT and CDR2 SNEGSKA (reference sequence). This CDR3 region has 11 residues. J lost 8 bases, V lost 5 bases, and 1 base had no gene match. The CDR3 DNA reads as TGCAGTGCTCTAGCGGGATATGAGCAGTTCTTC. Protein sequence: CSALAGYEQFF.

This sequence joins TRBV19 and TRBJ2-7; 9 bases are a match to TRBD1. Trimming at V came to 7 bases and at J to 5 bases, leaving 9 bases not matched to a gene. Germline CDR1 reads LNHDA; CDR2 reads SQIVND (reference sequence). CDR3 length: 14 amino acids. The CDR3 DNA is TGTGCCAGTAATGCGGACAGGGGACGCGACGAGCAGTACTTC. Its translation: CASNADRGRDEQYF.

J is TRBJ1-2 and V is TRBV7-9, with 11 bases that match TRBD1. This CDR3 is built from 15 residues. Germline-derived CDR1 and CDR2 are SEHNR and FQNEAQ (reference sequence). J was trimmed by 6 bases and V by 5 bases; bases with no gene match: 8. The CDR3 sequence: CASSPRTGGVDGYTF. For the CDR3, the DNA is TGTGCCAGCAGCCCTCGGACAGGGGGCGTTGATGGCTACACCTTC.

The chain links TRBV29-1 to TRBJ2-6; TRBD1 is a possible D gene (5 bases). The CDR3 loop spans 13 amino acids. V lost 4 bases to trimming and J lost 4 bases, with 8 bases between them. Looked up from germline, CDR1 is SQVTM and CDR2 is ANQGSEA. The CDR3 DNA reads TGCAGCGTTGGCAGGGCAGGGGCCAACGTCCTGACTTTC. Residues: CSVGRAGANVLTF.

This clone has only one observation. The chain uses TRBV19 and TRBJ2-3; D is unresolved. V dropped 5 bases and J dropped 0 bases, with 9 bases sitting between them. CDR3 size: 14 residues. The germline CDR1 and CDR2 sequences are LNHDA and SQIVND (reference sequence). As DNA, the CDR3 is TGTGCCAGTAGTCCACAACAGAGCACAGATACGCAGTATTTT. This gives the protein CASSPQQSTDTQYF.

This chain joins TRBV28 and TRBJ2-7; 11 positions agree with TRBD1. CDR3 size: 17 residues. V shed 6 bases, J shed 2 bases, and the junction held 12 bases outside the gene matches. Germline-derived CDR1 and CDR2 are MDHEN and SYDVKM. The CDR3 loop reads CASSLGTKGQGAYEQYF. CDR3 nucleotide sequence: TGTGCCAGCAGCCTCGGTACGAAGGGACAGGGGGCCTACGAGCAGTACTTC.

This clone has ten or more counts. V is TRBV29-1 and J is TRBJ2-1; the match to TRBD1 covers 9 bases. The V and J ends lost 3 bases and 6 bases, in that order; junction bases with no gene match: 3. Germline CDR1 SQVTM, CDR2 ANQGSEA. The CDR3 totals 13 residues. CDR3 loop: CSVDSTGGNEQFF. The CDR3 DNA is TGCAGCGTTGATTCGACAGGGGGCAATGAGCAGTTCTTC.

The chain has TRBV3-1 (or the pseudogene TRBV3-2) and TRBJ1-1; D gene unclear. The CDR3 consists of 14 residues. Germline V gene data show CDR1 as LGHDT and CDR2 as YNNKEL (reference sequence). V shed 1 base and J shed 0 bases, with 6 bases lying between them. CDR3 sequence reads: CASSQAAMNTEAFF. CDR3 coding DNA: TGTGCCAGCAGCCAAGCCGCGATGAACACTGAAGCTTTCTTT.

This clone was detected a few times. The CDR3 bases are TGTGCCAGCAGCTTAGTAGACAGGGAGGGCAATCAGCCCCAGCATTTT. Translation: CASSLVDREGNQPQHF. The J gene is TRBJ1-5, the V gene TRBV7-9, with 7 bases identical to TRBD1. V trimming: 1 base; J trimming: 2 bases; junction bases outside the gene matches: 5. Looked up from germline, CDR1 is SEHNR and CDR2 is FQNEAQ (reference sequence). CDR3 size: 16 residues.

This chain joins TRBV19 and TRBJ2-1, with 11 nucleotides matching TRBD1. This CDR3 is built from 15 residues. Trimming removed 4 bases from V and 2 bases from J; junction bases left unmatched: 1. Looked up from germline, CDR1 is LNHDA and CDR2 is SQIVND (reference sequence). CDR3 protein: CASSTGQGAYNEQFF. The DNA for the CDR3 is TGTGCCAGTAGTACGGGACAGGGGGCCTACAATGAGCAGTTCTTC.

The chain uses TRBV6-5 and TRBJ1-4, with a possible D match to TRBD1 (6 bases). In germline, CDR1 is MNHEY, CDR2 SVGAGI. CDR3 length equals 14 residues. V was clipped by 5 bases and J by 5 bases, with 12 bases between them. CDR3 bases: TGTGCCAGCAGTATATGGACAGAAAATGAAAAACTGTTTTTT. Its protein is CASSIWTENEKLFF.

V is TRBV24-1 and J is TRBJ2-2; possible D gene TRBD2, 6 bases. The V and J ends lost 3 bases and 6 bases respectively, with 16 bases between them. The CDR3 runs 16 residues. Germline assignment: CDR1 KGHDR and CDR2 SFDVKD. CDR3 sequence (DNA): TGTGCCACCAGTGATCCCCACGGGAGCAGAGCCGGGGAGCTGTTTTTT. It specifies CATSDPHGSRAGELFF.